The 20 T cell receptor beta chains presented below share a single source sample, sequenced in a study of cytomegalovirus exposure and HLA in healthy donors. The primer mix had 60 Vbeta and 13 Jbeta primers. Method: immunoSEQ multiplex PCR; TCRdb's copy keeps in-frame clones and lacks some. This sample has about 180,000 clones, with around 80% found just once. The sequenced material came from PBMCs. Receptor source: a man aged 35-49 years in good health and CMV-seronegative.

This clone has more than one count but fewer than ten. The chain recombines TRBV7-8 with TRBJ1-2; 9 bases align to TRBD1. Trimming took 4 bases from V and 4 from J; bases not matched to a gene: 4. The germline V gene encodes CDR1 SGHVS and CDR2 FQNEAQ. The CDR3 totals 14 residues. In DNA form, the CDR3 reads TGTGCCAGCAGCTCGGGACAGGGACTCTATGGCTACACCTTC. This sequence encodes CASSSGQGLYGYTF.

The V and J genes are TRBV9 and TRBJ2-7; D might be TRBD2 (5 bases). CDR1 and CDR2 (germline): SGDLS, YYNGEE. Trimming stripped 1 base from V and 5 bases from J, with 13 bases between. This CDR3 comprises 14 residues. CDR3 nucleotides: TGTGCCAGCAGCGTAACTAGTTCAAGAGACGAGCAGTACTTC. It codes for CASSVTSSRDEQYF.

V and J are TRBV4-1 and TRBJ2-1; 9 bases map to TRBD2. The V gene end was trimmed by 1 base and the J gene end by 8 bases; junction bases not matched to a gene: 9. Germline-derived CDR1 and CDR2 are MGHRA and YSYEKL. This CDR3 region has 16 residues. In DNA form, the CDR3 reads TGCGCCAGCAGCCAAGCCCAACAATTAGCGGGGGATGAGCAGTTCTTC. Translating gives CASSQAQQLAGDEQFF.

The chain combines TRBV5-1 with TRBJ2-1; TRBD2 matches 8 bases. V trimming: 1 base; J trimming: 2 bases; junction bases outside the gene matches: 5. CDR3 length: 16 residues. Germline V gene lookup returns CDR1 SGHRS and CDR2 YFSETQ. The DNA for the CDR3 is TGCGCCAGCAGCTTGATAACTAGCGGTACCTACAATGAGCAGTTCTTC. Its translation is CASSLITSGTYNEQFF.

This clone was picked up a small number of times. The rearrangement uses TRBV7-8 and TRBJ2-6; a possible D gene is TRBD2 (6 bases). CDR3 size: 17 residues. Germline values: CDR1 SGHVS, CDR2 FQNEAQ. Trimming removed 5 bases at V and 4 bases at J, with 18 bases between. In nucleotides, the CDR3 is TGTGCCAGCAGCCCCCCTGTCGGAGGGAGCGGGGCCAACGTCCTGACTTTC. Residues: CASSPPVGGSGANVLTF.

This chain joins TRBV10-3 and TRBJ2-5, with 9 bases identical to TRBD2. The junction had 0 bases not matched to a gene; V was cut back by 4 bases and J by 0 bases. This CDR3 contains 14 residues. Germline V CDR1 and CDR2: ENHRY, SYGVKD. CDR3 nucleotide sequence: TGTGCCATCAGTGTAGCGGGGGACCAAGAGACCCAGTACTTC. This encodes CAISVAGDQETQYF.

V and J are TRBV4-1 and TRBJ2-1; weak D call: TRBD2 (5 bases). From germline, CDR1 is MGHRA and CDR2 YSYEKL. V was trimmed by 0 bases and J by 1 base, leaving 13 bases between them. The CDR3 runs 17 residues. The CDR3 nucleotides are TGCGCCAGCAGCCAAGAAGGAGCGGTCCTATCCTACAATGAGCAGTTCTTC. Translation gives CASSQEGAVLSYNEQFF.

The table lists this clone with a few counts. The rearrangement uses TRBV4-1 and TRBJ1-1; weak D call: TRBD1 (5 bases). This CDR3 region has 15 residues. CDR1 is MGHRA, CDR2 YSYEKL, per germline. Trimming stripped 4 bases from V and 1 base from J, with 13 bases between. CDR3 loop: CASSRRLDRNTEAFF. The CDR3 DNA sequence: TGCGCCAGCAGCCGCCGACTCGACAGGAACACTGAAGCTTTCTTT.

The CDR3 coding sequence is TGCGCCAGCAGCCAAGGGGCGGGGGGGCGTAATTCACCCCTCCACTTT. The encoded protein is CASSQGAGGRNSPLHF. This chain uses TRBV4-3 with TRBJ1-6, with a tentative D call TRBD1 (6 bases). The CDR3 covers 16 residues. Trimming removed 1 base from V and 6 bases from J, with 13 bases in between. CDR1 LGHNA and CDR2 YSLEER come from the germline V gene.

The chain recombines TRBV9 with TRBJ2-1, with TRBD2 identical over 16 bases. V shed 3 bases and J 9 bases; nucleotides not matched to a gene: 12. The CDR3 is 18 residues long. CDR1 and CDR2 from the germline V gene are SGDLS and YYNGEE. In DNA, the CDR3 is TGTGCCAGCAGCGCCCAGGGACTAGCGGGAGGGCTTTCTAGTGAGCAGTTCTTC. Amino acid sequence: CASSAQGLAGGLSSEQFF.

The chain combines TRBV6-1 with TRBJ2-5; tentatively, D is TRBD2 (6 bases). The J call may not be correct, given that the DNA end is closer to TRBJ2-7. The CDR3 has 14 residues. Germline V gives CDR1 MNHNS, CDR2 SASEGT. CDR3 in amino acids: CASSEAGGAYEQYF. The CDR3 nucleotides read TGTGCCAGCAGTGAAGCCGGGGGAGCCTACGAGCAGTACTTC.

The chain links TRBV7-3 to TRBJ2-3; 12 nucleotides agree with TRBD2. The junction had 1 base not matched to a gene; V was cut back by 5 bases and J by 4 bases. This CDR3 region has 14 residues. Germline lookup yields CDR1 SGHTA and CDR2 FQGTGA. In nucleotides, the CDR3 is TGTGCCAGCAGCCTAGCGGGAGGGTCAGATACGCAGTATTTT. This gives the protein CASSLAGGSDTQYF. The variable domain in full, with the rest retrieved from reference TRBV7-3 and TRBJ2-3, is GAGVSQTPSNKVTEKGKYVELRCDPISGHTALYWYRQSLGQGPEFLIYFQGTGAADDSGLPNDRFFAVRPEGSVSTLKIQRTERGDSAVYLCASSLAGGSDTQYFGPGTRLTVL.

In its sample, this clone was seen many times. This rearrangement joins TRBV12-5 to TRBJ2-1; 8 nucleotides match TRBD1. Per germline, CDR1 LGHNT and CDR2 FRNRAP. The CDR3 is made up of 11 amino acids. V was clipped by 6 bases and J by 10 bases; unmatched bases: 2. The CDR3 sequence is CASGRTGEQFF. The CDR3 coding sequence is TGTGCTAGTGGCCGGACAGGGGAGCAGTTCTTC.

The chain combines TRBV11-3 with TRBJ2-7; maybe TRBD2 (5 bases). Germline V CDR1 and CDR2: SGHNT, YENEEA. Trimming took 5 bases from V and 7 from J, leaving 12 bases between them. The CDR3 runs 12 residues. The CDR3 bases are TGTGCCAGCAGCAGGATAGGAGGAGAGCAGTACTTC. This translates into CASSRIGGEQYF.

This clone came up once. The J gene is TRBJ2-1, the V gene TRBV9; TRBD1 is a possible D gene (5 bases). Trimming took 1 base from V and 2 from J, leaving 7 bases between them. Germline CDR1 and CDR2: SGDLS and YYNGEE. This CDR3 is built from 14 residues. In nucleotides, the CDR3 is TGTGCCAGCAGCGTACCAGGGACCTACAATGAGCAGTTCTTC. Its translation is CASSVPGTYNEQFF.

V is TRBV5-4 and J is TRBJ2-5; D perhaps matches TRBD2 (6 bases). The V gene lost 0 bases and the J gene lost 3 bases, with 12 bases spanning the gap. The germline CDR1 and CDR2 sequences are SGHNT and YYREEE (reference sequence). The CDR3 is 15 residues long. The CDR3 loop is CASSLDGRGKETQYF. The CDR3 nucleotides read TGTGCCAGCAGCTTGGACGGGAGAGGAAAAGAGACCCAGTACTTC.

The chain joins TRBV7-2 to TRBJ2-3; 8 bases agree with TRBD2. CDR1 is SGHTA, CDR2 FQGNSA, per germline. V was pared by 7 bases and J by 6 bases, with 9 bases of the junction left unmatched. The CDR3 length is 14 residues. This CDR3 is CASILTGGADTQYF. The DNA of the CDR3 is TGTGCCAGCATTTTAACGGGGGGGGCGGATACGCAGTATTTT. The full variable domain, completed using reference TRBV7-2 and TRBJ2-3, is GAGVSQSPSNKVTEKGKDVELRCDPISGHTALYWYRQSLGQGLEFLIYFQGNSAPDKSGLPSDRFSAERTGGSVSTLTIQRTQQEDSAVYLCASILTGGADTQYFGPGTRLTVL.

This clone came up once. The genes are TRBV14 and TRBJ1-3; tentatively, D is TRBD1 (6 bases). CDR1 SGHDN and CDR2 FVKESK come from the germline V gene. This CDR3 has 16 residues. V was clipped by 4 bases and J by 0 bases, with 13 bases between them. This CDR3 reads CASSLFGRGSGNTIYF. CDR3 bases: TGTGCCAGCAGCCTCTTTGGCAGGGGCTCTGGAAACACCATATATTTT.

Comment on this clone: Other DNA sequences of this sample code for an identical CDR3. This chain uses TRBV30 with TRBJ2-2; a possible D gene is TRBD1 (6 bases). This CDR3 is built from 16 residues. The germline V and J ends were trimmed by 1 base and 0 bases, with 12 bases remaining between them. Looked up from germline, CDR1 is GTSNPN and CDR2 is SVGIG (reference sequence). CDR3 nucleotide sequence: TGTGCCTGGAGTGCCCGAGACAGGCCGAACACCGGGGAGCTGTTTTTT. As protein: CAWSARDRPNTGELFF. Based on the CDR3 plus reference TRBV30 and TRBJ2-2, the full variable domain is SQTIHQWPATLVQPVGSPLSLECTVEGTSNPNLYWYRQAAGRGLQLLFYSVGIGQISSEVPQNLSASRPQDRQFILSSKKLLLSDSGFYLCAWSARDRPNTGELFFGEGSRLTVL.

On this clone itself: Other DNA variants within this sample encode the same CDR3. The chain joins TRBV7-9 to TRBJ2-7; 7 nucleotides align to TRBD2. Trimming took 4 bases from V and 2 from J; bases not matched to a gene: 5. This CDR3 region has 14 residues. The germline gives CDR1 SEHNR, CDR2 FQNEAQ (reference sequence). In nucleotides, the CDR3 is TGTGCCAGCAGCTGGACTAGTGGTACCTACGAGCAGTACTTC. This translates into CASSWTSGTYEQYF.